The sequence of this TCR beta chain was determined in a study of blood T cell repertoires in COVID-19. Study details: Sites in the United States, Italy and Spain provided acute and convalescent COVID-19 samples.

Original processing notes: Estimation of nucleated cell counts relied on the amplification of reference gene primers. This table comes from immunoSEQ multiplex PCR, and its TCRdb copy is limited to in-frame clones, with some not included. For V, J and clone size, that table is used; D and trimming come from the DNA. Here the sample spans 50,000 or so clones, about 77% being singletons. Unmatched junction bases numbered 6, after V lost 2 bases and J lost 6 bases. Germline CDR1 and CDR2: SGHRS and YFSETQ. The CDR3 is 14 amino acids. This clone was seen just once. Sequenced: peripheral blood. The receptor comes from a human donor with active or convalescent COVID-19. The donor label of this sample is uncertain. This chain uses TRBV5-1 with TRBJ2-7; TRBD2 matches 9 bases. The CDR3, as DNA: TGCGCCAGCAGCTTAAGGCGGGAGGGCCGCGAGCAGTACTTC. This encodes CASSLRREGREQYF.